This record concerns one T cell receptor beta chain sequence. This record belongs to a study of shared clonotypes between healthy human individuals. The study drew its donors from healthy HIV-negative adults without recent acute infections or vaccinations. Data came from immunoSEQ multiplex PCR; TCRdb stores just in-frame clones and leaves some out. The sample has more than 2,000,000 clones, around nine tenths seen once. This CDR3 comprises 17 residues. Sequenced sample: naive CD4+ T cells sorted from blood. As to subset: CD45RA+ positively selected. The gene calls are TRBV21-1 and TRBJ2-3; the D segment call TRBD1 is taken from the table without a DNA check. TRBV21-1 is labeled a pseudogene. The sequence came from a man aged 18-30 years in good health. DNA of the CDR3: TGTGCCAGCAGCAAATCTTTCGGACAGCGAAGCACAGATACGCAGTATTTT. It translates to CASSKSFGQRSTDTQYF.